The source of this TCR beta chain is a study of cytomegalovirus exposure and HLA in healthy donors. Amplification used 60 Vbeta primers and 13 Jbeta primers. Libraries were prepared by immunoSEQ multiplex PCR; TCRdb keeps only in-frame clonotypes and omits some of them. The table has around 99,000 clones, around 67% seen once. Each donor was nominally healthy when sampled (though unrecorded immune exposures were likely). Sequencing was performed on PBMCs. This TCR was sampled from a woman aged 35 to 49 in good health and CMV-seropositive.

The CDR3 loop is CASSLSGQGAEKLFF. The CDR3, as DNA: TGCGCCAGCAGCTTGTCCGGACAGGGGGCGGAAAAACTGTTTTTT. The genes are TRBV5-1 and TRBJ1-4, with TRBD1 matching over 11 bases. Per germline, CDR1 SGHRS and CDR2 YFSETQ. The CDR3 runs 15 residues. The V gene end was trimmed by 1 base and the J gene end by 8 bases; junction bases not matched to a gene: 4.